A single sample gave rise to the 21 T cell receptor beta chains below, sequenced in a study of T-cell reconstitution after alpha-beta-depleted transplantation in children. Construction of the TCRbeta library involved unique molecular identifiers. TCRdb recomputed calls from the PCR reads with MiXCR, one row per CDR3 protein. The profile covers about 600,000 distinct CDR3 sequences, with 10% to 15% appearing a single time and about 2.2% taken by the ten largest. Sample: PBMCs, mostly from graft donor cells, taken 360 days after TCRalphabeta/CD19-depleted stem cell transplant. These receptors were collected from a male patient between 5 and 17 years old who had a stem cell transplant for acute myeloid leukemia, so the T cells may come from the graft donor.

This CDR3 reads CASSRNRDRSHEQYF. In DNA, the CDR3 is TGTGCCAGCAGCCGAAACCGGGACAGGTCCCACGAGCAGTACTTC. The chain uses TRBV5-6 and TRBJ2-7; TRBD1 matches at 8 bases. This CDR3 has 15 residues. Germline values: CDR1 SGHDT, CDR2 YYEEEE. Trimming removed 4 bases from V and 5 bases from J; junction bases left unmatched: 11.

This sequence joins TRBV12-3 or TRBV12-4 and TRBJ1-5, with TRBD1 matching over 8 bases. V dropped 5 bases and J dropped 3; count of bases not matched to a gene: 15. CDR3 length: 18 amino acids. Here the CDR3 reads CASSPTLQGVDFNQPQHF. CDR3 nucleotides: TGTGCCAGCAGTCCCACTTTACAGGGGGTCGACTTCAATCAGCCCCAGCATTTT.

This clonotype has just a few counts. The genes are TRBV12-3 or TRBV12-4 and TRBJ1-4, with TRBD1 identical over 9 bases. CDR3 length equals 14 residues. V lost 6 bases, J lost 8 bases, and 7 bases stayed unmatched. CDR3 DNA: TGTGCCAGCAGACGGACAGGGGAGCGGGAAAAACTGTTTTTT. Translated, it gives CASRRTGEREKLFF.

In its sample, this clonotype was seen many times. This chain connects TRBV7-8 to TRBJ2-1, with 7 bases matching TRBD2. V dropped 4 bases and J dropped 9; count of bases not matched to a gene: 12. The CDR3 is made up of 15 amino acids. Germline CDR1 SGHVS, CDR2 FQNEAQ. CDR3 sequence reads: CASSSFLAAGSEQFF. CDR3 DNA: TGTGCCAGCAGCTCATTTCTAGCGGCGGGGAGTGAGCAGTTCTTC.

This clonotype was seen only a few times. The chain uses TRBV9 and TRBJ2-2; D gene ambiguous. The CDR3 length is 13 residues. V was cut by 1 base and J by 6 bases, with 7 bases left in between. CDR1 is SGDLS, CDR2 YYNGEE, per germline. The CDR3 nucleotides are TGTGCCAGCAGCGTACTCGGCTCCGGGGAGCTGTTTTTT. It translates to CASSVLGSGELFF.

The chain uses TRBV2 and TRBJ2-7; perhaps TRBD1 as D (6 bases). The CDR3 has 13 amino acids. With 4 bases removed from V and 3 bases from J, the gap between germline ends came to 10 bases. The germline V gene encodes CDR1 SNHLY and CDR2 FYNNEI. The CDR3 region is CASSGTAFYEQYF. In nucleotides, the CDR3 is TGTGCCAGCAGTGGGACAGCGTTCTACGAGCAGTACTTC.

V gene TRBV10-3 combines with J gene TRBJ2-6; 14 bases fit TRBD2. The junction had 1 base not matched to a gene; V was cut back by 7 bases and J by 2 bases. CDR1 is ENHRY, CDR2 SYGVKD, per germline. The CDR3 is 16 amino acids. CDR3 protein: CAIKGLAGAGANVLTF. CDR3 sequence (DNA): TGTGCCATCAAGGGACTAGCGGGAGCTGGGGCCAACGTCCTGACTTTC.

V and J are TRBV9 and TRBJ2-1, with 9 bases fitting TRBD1. The V gene end was trimmed by 0 bases and the J gene end by 3 bases; junction bases not matched to a gene: 16. This CDR3 is 20 amino acids long. The germline CDR1 and CDR2 sequences are SGDLS and YYNGEE. The CDR3, as DNA: TGTGCCAGCAGCGTAGTAAAAGGGACAGGGACCCCACGGGGCTACAATGAGCAGTTCTTC. It specifies CASSVVKGTGTPRGYNEQFF.

This clonotype was detected a few times. The V gene is TRBV11-2, the J gene TRBJ1-1, with no clear D. The germline V gene encodes CDR1 SGHAT and CDR2 FQNNGV. Trimming cost V 0 bases and J 6 bases, with 17 bases left between them. The CDR3 has 16 amino acids. The CDR3 protein is CASSLDPLGRASEAFF. The CDR3, as DNA: TGTGCCAGCAGCTTAGATCCGCTTGGGAGAGCATCTGAAGCTTTCTTT.

This clonotype was picked up many times. V and J are TRBV28 and TRBJ2-1; 7 positions match TRBD2. Per the germline V gene, CDR1 is MDHEN and CDR2 is SYDVKM. V was pared by 2 bases and J by 9 bases, with 10 bases of the junction left unmatched. The CDR3 sequence is 15 residues long. CDR3 bases: TGTGCCAGCAGTTTAATAGGACTAGAAGTTGGTGAGCAGTTCTTC. It specifies CASSLIGLEVGEQFF.

The rearrangement links TRBV7-8 to TRBJ2-2; D call uncertain. V lost 5 bases to trimming and J lost 4 bases, with 8 bases between them. Germline V gives CDR1 SGHVS, CDR2 FQNEAQ. The CDR3 sequence is 13 residues long. The CDR3 nucleotides are TGTGCCAGCAGCCGAGTAGGCACCGGGGAGCTGTTTTTT. Its protein product is CASSRVGTGELFF.

The rearrangement joins TRBV4-3 to TRBJ2-7; 9 bases match TRBD2. CDR1 LGHNA and CDR2 YSLEER come from the germline V gene. With 3 bases clipped from V and 0 bases from J, the junction kept 6 bases outside the gene matches. This CDR3 is 16 amino acids long. CDR3 amino acids: CASSQRGREGSYEQYF. Written as DNA, the CDR3 is TGCGCCAGCAGCCAGCGGGGGCGGGAGGGCTCCTACGAGCAGTACTTC.

The rearrangement joins TRBV10-3 to TRBJ2-3; tentative D call: TRBD1 (5 bases). Trimming left V 8 bases short and J 10 bases short, with 16 bases between. This CDR3 has 12 residues. In germline, CDR1 is ENHRY, CDR2 SYGVKD. Here the CDR3 reads CAIQGLSWAQYF. The CDR3, as DNA: TGTGCCATCCAGGGATTAAGTTGGGCGCAGTATTTT.

This clonotype was detected only a few times. V gene TRBV6-2 or TRBV6-3 combines with J gene TRBJ2-5; 15 nucleotides match TRBD2. The length of the CDR3 is 17 residues. Germline CDR1 MNHEY, CDR2 SVGEGT. With 6 bases clipped from V and 5 bases from J, the junction kept 10 bases outside the gene matches. As DNA, the CDR3 is TGTGCCAGCAGCTTCGGACTAGCGGGAGGGCCGCGCGAGACCCAGTACTTC. Encoded protein: CASSFGLAGGPRETQYF.

The chain links TRBV20-1 to TRBJ2-7; 9 positions agree with TRBD1. In germline, CDR1 is DFQATT, CDR2 SNEGSKA (reference sequence). With V trimmed by 1 base and J by 1 base, 5 bases remained unmatched. The CDR3 has 15 amino acids. In DNA form, the CDR3 reads TGCAGTGCTAGAGCCCCAGGGACAGGGTCCTACGAGCAGTACTTC. Its translation: CSARAPGTGSYEQYF.

The chain is built from TRBV12-3 or TRBV12-4 and TRBJ1-1, with D uncertain. V shed 5 bases and J shed 3 bases, with 16 bases lying between them. CDR3 length equals 15 residues. The CDR3 loop is CASSGDLRADTEAFF. The CDR3 DNA reads TGTGCCAGCAGTGGAGACTTGAGAGCCGACACTGAAGCTTTCTTT.

There are many counts of this clonotype. The CDR3 bases are TGCAGCGTGAGGATTGTAGGGCGGCTGTTTTTT. It encodes CSVRIVGRLFF. This sequence joins TRBV29-1 and TRBJ2-2; D gene uncertain. The CDR3 covers 11 residues. In germline, CDR1 is SQVTM, CDR2 ANQGSEA. Trimming stripped 6 bases from V and 13 bases from J, with 15 bases between.

This chain uses TRBV20-1 with TRBJ1-2; D remains unclear. This CDR3 has 11 amino acids. Trimming took off 6 bases at V and 10 bases at J, with 15 bases between the two ends. Germline-derived CDR1 and CDR2 are DFQATT and SNEGSKA (reference sequence). Here the CDR3 DNA reads TGCAGTGCCAGACCTTATGGGGTCTACACCTTC. Translated, it gives CSARPYGVYTF.

The genes are TRBV19 and TRBJ2-7; D gene ambiguous. Germline V gene sequence: CDR1 LNHDA, CDR2 SQIVND (reference sequence). V was clipped by 2 bases and J by 9 bases, with 14 bases between them. The CDR3 covers 13 residues. The CDR3 DNA sequence: TGTGCCAGTAGTATATCCACGGCGGTTGCGCAGTACTTC. This translates into CASSISTAVAQYF.

The rearrangement joins TRBV20-1 to TRBJ1-2; D might be TRBD1 (5 bases). The germline gives CDR1 DFQATT, CDR2 SNEGSKA (reference sequence). This CDR3 comprises 12 residues. Trimming shortened V by 6 bases and J by 8 bases, and 16 bases separated the two germline ends. The CDR3 DNA sequence: TGCAGTGCCCACACTCAGGGAGAAGGCTACACCTTC. It encodes CSAHTQGEGYTF.

This clonotype was detected many times. The chain combines TRBV12-3 or TRBV12-4 with TRBJ2-2; no clear D. This CDR3 spans 11 amino acids. V lost 8 bases, J lost 5 bases, and 6 bases lay in between. In nucleotides, the CDR3 is TGTGCCAGCTATTTAACCGGGGAGCTGTTTTTT. Translated: CASYLTGELFF.